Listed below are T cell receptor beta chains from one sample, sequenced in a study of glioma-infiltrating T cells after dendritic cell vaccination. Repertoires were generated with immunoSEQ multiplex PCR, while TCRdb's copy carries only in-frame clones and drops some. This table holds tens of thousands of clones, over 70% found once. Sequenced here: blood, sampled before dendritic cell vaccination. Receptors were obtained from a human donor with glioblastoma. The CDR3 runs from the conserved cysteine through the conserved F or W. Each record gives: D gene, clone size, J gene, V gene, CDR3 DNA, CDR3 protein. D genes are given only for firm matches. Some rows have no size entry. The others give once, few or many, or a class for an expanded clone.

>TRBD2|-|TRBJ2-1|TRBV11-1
TGTGCCAGCAGCTCGGATCTAGCGGGAGGGAGAAATGAGCAGTTCTTC
CASSSDLAGGRNEQFF
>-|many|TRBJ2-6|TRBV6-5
TGTGCCAGCACTAAGAGCTCTGGGGCCAACGTCCTGACTTTC
CASTKSSGANVLTF
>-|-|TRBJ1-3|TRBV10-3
TGTGCCATCCACCCATCTGGGGGGAAGAACACCATATATTTT
CAIHPSGGKNTIYF
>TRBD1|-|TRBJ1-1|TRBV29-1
TGCAGCGGGCACAGGGGACGCACTGAAGCTTTCTTT
CSGHRGRTEAFF
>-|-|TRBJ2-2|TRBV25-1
TGTGCCAGCAGTACCCAGGGCGGCACCGGGGAGCTGTTTTTT
CASSTQGGTGELFF
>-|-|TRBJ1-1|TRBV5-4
TGTGCCAGCAGCTTGGCCAAGGGGGGGGTGAGGGCTTTCTTT
CASSLAKGGVRAFF
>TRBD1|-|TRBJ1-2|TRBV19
TGTGCCAGTAGTATAGGTAGGGACAGGGGCGGCTATGGCTACACCTTC
CASSIGRDRGGYGYTF
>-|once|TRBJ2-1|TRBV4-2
TGTGCCAGCAGCCGGGGGGACGGGAGTACTTGGGACAATGAGCAGTTCTTC
CASSRGDGSTWDNEQFF
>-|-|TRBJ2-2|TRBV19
TGTGCCAGTAGTGCGGCAGGGCCCGGGGAGCTGTTTTTT
CASSAAGPGELFF
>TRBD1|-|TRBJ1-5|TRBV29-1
TGCAGCGTTCAAGGACAGGGTTGGGAGCCCCAGCATTTT
CSVQGQGWEPQHF
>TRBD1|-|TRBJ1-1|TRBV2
TGTGCCAGTCTACAGGGGACTGAAGCTTTCTTT
CASLQGTEAFF
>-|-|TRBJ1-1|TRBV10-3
TGTGCCATCAGTGAGACCAGGCTGAACACTGAAGCTTTCTTT
CAISETRLNTEAFF
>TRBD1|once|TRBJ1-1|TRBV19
TGTGCCAGTAGTCCGAAGACAGGGGTCACTGAAGCTTTCTTT
CASSPKTGVTEAFF
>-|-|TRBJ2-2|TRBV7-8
TGTGCCAGCAGCTTTTTATCGGGAAACACCGGGGAGCTGTTTTTT
CASSFLSGNTGELFF
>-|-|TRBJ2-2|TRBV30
TGTGCCTGGAGTGTACAGAACACCGGGGAGCTGTTTTTT
CAWSVQNTGELFF
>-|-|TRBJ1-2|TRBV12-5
TGTGCTAGTGGCCCTGGACAGCGAAGCTATGGCTACACCTTC
CASGPGQRSYGYTF
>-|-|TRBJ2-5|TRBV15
TGTGCCACAAACTACCCCCGTGGCCGGGAGACCCAGTACTTC
CATNYPRGRETQYF
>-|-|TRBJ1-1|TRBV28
TGTGCCAGCACCACCACCGCCAGGGTGGTGAACACTGAAGCTTTCTTT
CASTTTARVVNTEAFF
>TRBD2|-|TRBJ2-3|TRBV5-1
TGCGCCAGCAGCTCGACTAGCGATGGAGATACGCAGTATTTT
CASSSTSDGDTQYF
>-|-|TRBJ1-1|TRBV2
TGTGCCAGCAGTGCAGACACTGAAGCTTTCTTT
CASSADTEAFF
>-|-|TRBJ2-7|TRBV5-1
TGCGCCAGCAGCGGGGATAGGGCGGGCGAGCAGTACTTC
CASSGDRAGEQYF
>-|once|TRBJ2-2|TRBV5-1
TGCGCCAGCGCGGTCGAGGTTAACACCGGGGAGCTGTTTTTT
CASAVEVNTGELFF
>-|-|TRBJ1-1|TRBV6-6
TGTGCCAGCGGGCCTTCATACACTGAAGCTTTCTTT
CASGPSYTEAFF
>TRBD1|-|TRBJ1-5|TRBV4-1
TGCGCCAGCAGATTGACAGGGGGCAACAATCAGCCCCAGCATTTT
CASRLTGGNNQPQHF
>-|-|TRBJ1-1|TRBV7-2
TGTGCCAGCAGATACAACCCAAACCCGGGGGAGAACACTGAAGCTTTCTTT
CASRYNPNPGENTEAFF
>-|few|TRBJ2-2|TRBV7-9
TGTGCCAGCAGCCCAACTAGCCCAGGGACCACCGGGGAGCTGTTTTTT
CASSPTSPGTTGELFF